The 9 T cell receptor beta chains in this list originate from one sample, sequenced in a study of T cells in narcolepsy. Profiling relied on immunoSEQ multiplex PCR, and the TCRdb table lists in-frame clones only, not all of them. The sample records around 17,000 clones, 55% to 80% being singletons. Sequencing was done on a sample of CD45RA- memory CD8+ T cells from PBMCs. The source of these receptors is a human donor with narcolepsy.

The rearrangement uses TRBV27 and TRBJ2-1, with D uncertain. Per the germline V gene, CDR1 is MNHEY and CDR2 is SMNVEV (reference sequence). Deletions cut 5 bases from V and 10 bases from J, with 15 bases between. This CDR3 region has 13 residues. For the CDR3, the DNA is TGTGCCAGCAGTCGAAACCTAGGGAACGAGCAGTTCTTC. Its protein is CASSRNLGNEQFF.

This clone was seen a few times. The CDR3 region has the DNA TGTGCCACCAGCAAGGATAGCGGGAGGCTGGAGACCCAGTACTTC. Residues: CATSKDSGRLETQYF. The chain recombines TRBV15 with TRBJ2-5; 10 nucleotides align to TRBD2. J lost 5 bases, V lost 4 bases, and 7 bases had no gene match. The CDR3 is made up of 15 amino acids. Germline V CDR1 and CDR2: LNHNV, YYDKDF (reference sequence).

This clone is deemed medium-sized (0.01 to 0.1%). This chain joins TRBV27 and TRBJ2-1, with 7 bases identical to TRBD2. The V segment lost 3 bases and the J segment 7 bases; nucleotides outside the gene matches: 6. The CDR3 loop spans 14 amino acids. Per germline, CDR1 MNHEY and CDR2 SMNVEV (reference sequence). The CDR3, as DNA: TGTGCCAGCAGTTTCCGGGGGGTTGGTAATGAGCAGTTCTTC. Its protein is CASSFRGVGNEQFF.

The CDR3 DNA is TGTGCCAGCAGTCCCAGGGCCGCGCTACTGGACACTGAAGCTTTCTTT. Residues: CASSPRAALLDTEAFF. This chain uses TRBV27 with TRBJ1-1; perhaps TRBD1 as D (5 bases). CDR1 is MNHEY and CDR2 is SMNVEV in the germline V gene (reference sequence). The CDR3 loop spans 16 amino acids. V gave up 5 bases and J gave up 3 bases, with 19 bases separating them.

This chain links TRBV7-9 with TRBJ1-1; perhaps TRBD1 as D (5 bases). This CDR3 contains 14 residues. The V end lost 5 bases, the J end lost 4 bases, and 14 bases lay between the germline ends. CDR1 SEHNR and CDR2 FQNEAQ come from the germline V gene (reference sequence). The CDR3 here is CASSREGSATEAFF. In DNA, the CDR3 is TGTGCCAGCAGCCGGGAGGGGTCGGCCACTGAAGCTTTCTTT.

The gene calls are TRBV4-1 and TRBJ2-1; TRBD1 matches 7 bases. The CDR3 consists of 14 residues. With V trimmed by 3 bases and J by 7 bases, 6 bases remained unmatched. Germline V gene sequence: CDR1 MGHRA, CDR2 YSYEKL. CDR3 coding DNA: TGCGCCAGCAGCCACGCCGGGACAGTAAATGAGCAGTTCTTC. Its protein product is CASSHAGTVNEQFF.

The chain joins TRBV27 to TRBJ2-1; 9 bases fit TRBD1. The CDR3 consists of 14 residues. The germline gives CDR1 MNHEY, CDR2 SMNVEV (reference sequence). V gave up 6 bases and J gave up 5 bases; unmatched junction bases: 5. The CDR3 bases are TGTGCCAGCAGCCCCGGGACAGGGAACAATGAGCAGTTCTTC. Translation: CASSPGTGNNEQFF.

The J gene is TRBJ2-7, the V gene TRBV6-1, with TRBD1 identical over 9 bases. The CDR3 covers 14 residues. Germline lookup yields CDR1 MNHNS and CDR2 SASEGT. The V gene end was trimmed by 6 bases and the J gene end by 1 base; junction bases not matched to a gene: 4. The CDR3 nucleotides are TGTGCCAGCAGCAACAGGGGGCAATCCTACGAGCAGTACTTC. It codes for CASSNRGQSYEQYF.

The chain joins TRBV15 to TRBJ2-2; D is ambiguous. In germline, CDR1 is LNHNV, CDR2 YYDKDF (reference sequence). V lost 4 bases, J lost 4 bases, and 1 base lay in between. The CDR3 is 11 residues long. CDR3 bases: TGTGCCACCAGCATCACCGGGGAGCTGTTTTTT. It translates to CATSITGELFF. The variable domain in full, with the rest retrieved from reference TRBV15 and TRBJ2-2, is DAMVIQNPRYQVTQFGKPVTLSCSQTLNHNVMYWYQQKSSQAPKLLFHYYDKDFNNEADTPDNFQSRRPNTSFCFLDIRSPGLGDTAMYLCATSITGELFFGEGSRLTVL.